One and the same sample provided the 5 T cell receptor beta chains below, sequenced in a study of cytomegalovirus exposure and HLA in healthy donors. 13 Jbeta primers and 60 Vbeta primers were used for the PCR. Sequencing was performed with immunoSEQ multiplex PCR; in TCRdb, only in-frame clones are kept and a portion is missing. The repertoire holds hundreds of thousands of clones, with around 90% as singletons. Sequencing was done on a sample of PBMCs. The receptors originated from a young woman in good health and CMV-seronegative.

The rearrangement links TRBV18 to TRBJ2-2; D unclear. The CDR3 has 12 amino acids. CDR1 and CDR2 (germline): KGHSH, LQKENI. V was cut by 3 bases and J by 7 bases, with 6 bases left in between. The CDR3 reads CASSPSHGELFF. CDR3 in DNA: TGTGCCAGCTCACCCAGTCACGGGGAGCTGTTTTTT.

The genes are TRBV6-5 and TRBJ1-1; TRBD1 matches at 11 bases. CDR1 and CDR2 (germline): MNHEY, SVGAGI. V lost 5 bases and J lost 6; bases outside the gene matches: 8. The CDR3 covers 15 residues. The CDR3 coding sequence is TGTGCCAGCAGTGTGGACAGGGGGCCAGGGGCTGAAGCTTTCTTT. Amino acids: CASSVDRGPGAEAFF.

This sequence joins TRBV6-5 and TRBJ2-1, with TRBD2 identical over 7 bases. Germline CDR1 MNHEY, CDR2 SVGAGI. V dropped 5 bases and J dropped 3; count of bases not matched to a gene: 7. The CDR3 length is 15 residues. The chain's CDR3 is CASSPSRGDYNEQFF. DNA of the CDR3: TGTGCCAGCAGTCCCAGCCGGGGGGACTACAATGAGCAGTTCTTC.

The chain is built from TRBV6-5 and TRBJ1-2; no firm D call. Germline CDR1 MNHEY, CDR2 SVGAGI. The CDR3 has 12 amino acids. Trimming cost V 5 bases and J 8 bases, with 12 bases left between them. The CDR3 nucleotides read TGTGCCAGCAGTCATACTAACCGGGGCTACACCTTC. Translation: CASSHTNRGYTF.

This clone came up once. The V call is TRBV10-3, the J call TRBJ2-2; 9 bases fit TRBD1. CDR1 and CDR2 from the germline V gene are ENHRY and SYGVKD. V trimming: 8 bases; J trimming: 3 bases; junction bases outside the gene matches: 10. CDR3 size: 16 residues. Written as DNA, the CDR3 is TGTGCCATCGCCGCACAGGGGGCGCTGGACACCGGGGAGCTGTTTTTT. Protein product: CAIAAQGALDTGELFF.